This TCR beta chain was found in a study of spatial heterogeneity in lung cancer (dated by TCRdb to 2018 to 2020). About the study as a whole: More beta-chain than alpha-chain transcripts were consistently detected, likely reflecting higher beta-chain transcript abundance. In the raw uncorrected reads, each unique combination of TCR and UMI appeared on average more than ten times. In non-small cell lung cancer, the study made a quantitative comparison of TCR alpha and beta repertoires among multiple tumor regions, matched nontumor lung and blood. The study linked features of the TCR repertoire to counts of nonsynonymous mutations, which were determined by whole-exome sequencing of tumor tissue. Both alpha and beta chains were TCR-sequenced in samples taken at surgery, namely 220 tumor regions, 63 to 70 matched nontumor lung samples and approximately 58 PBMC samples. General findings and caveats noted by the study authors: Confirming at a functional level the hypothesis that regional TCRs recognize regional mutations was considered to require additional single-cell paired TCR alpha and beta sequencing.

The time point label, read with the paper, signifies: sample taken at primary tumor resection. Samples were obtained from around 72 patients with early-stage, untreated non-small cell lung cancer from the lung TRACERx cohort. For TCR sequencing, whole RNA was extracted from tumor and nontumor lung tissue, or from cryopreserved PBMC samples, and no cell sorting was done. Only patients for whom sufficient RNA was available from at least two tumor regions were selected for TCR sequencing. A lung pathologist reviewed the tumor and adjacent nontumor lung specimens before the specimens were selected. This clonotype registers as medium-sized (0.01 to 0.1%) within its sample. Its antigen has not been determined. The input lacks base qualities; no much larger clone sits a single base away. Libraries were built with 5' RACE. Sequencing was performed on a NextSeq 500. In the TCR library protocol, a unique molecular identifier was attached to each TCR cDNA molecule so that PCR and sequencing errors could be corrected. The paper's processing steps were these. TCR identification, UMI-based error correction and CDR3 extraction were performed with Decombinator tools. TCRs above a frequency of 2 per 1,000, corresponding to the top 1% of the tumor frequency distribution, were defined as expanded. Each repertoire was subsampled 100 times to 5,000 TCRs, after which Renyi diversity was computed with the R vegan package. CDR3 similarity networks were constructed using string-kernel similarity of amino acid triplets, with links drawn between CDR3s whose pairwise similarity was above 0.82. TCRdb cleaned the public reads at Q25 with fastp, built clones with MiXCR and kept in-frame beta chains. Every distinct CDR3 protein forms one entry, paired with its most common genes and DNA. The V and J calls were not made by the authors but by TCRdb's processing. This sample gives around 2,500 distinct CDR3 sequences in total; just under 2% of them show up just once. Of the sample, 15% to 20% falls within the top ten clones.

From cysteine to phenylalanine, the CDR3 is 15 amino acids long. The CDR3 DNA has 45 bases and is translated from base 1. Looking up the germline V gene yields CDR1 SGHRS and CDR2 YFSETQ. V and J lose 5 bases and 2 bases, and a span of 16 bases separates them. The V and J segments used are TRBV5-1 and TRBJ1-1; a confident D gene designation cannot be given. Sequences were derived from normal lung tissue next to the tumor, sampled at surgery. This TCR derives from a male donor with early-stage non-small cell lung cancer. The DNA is TGCGCCAGCAGGTTAATGGTCGACTTCAACACTGAAGCTTTCTTT. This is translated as CASRLMVDFNTEAFF.